Listed here are 14 T cell receptor beta chains from one sample, sequenced in a study of blood T cells in healthy people across ages. Alongside a J-beta primer mix, a sample-barcoded 5' primer served in a second PCR lasting roughly 7 to 11 cycles. TCRdb reprocessed the 5' RACE reads with MiXCR, giving one entry per CDR3 protein. The repertoire consists of fewer than 2 million distinct CDR3 sequences, with about two fifths occurring once and the leading ten covering approximately 22%. Sample: blood. The receptors come from a human donor in good health.

To note about this clonotype: The junction departs from the called germline gene at one end, perhaps through a read error. This chain joins TRBV7-2 and TRBJ2-1; D gene ambiguous. The CDR3 length is 14 residues. CDR1 is SGHTA and CDR2 is FQGNSA in the germline V gene. The CDR3 DNA sequence: TGTGCCAGCGGCTTCGGCATTTCCTACAATGAGCAGTTCTTC. Translating gives CASGFGISYNEQFF.

This clonotype was observed a handful of times. V usage is TRBV7-9 and J usage is TRBJ2-3; D perhaps matches TRBD2 (7 bases). This CDR3 has 14 amino acids. V lost 4 bases and J 8 bases, leaving 16 bases between the germline ends. The germline V gene has CDR1 SEHNR and CDR2 FQNEAQ (reference sequence). This CDR3 reads CASSSFRGGSTQYF. The CDR3 bases are TGTGCCAGCAGCTCATTCAGGGGAGGGAGTACGCAGTATTTT.

The chain links TRBV29-1 to TRBJ1-4; D is unclear. Germline V gives CDR1 SQVTM, CDR2 ANQGSEA. The length of the CDR3 is 14 residues. V lost 4 bases and J 8 bases, leaving 17 bases between the germline ends. The DNA for the CDR3 is TGCAGCGTTGCTCTAGGCGGCCGAAGAGAAAAACTGTTTTTT. Its protein product is CSVALGGRREKLFF. The full variable domain, completed using reference TRBV29-1 and TRBJ1-4, is SAVISQKPSRDICQRGTSLTIQCQVDSQVTMMFWYRQQPGQSLTLIATANQGSEATYESGFVIDKFPISRPNLTFSTLTVSNMSPEDSSIYLCSVALGGRREKLFFGSGTQLSVL.

This clonotype was seen a handful of times. The rearrangement joins TRBV6-6 to TRBJ1-2, with D uncertain. CDR1 MNHNY and CDR2 SVGAGI come from the germline V gene (reference sequence). V dropped 0 bases and J dropped 6 bases, with 8 bases sitting between them. CDR3 size: 13 residues. The CDR3 reads CASSYSKPDGYTF. The CDR3, as DNA: TGTGCCAGCAGTTACTCGAAACCGGATGGCTACACCTTC.

This chain uses TRBV5-1 with TRBJ2-4; D possibly corresponds to TRBD1 (6 bases). Near its end, the DNA agrees better with TRBJ2-7, so the J call may be wrong. The CDR3 length is 15 residues. Germline CDR1 is SGHRS and CDR2 is YFSETQ. DNA of the CDR3: TGCGCCAGCAGCTCCACCTTGCAGGGGACCTACGAGCAGTACTTC. Its translation: CASSSTLQGTYEQYF.

This clonotype was seen at least ten times. The V and J genes are TRBV28 and TRBJ2-1, with TRBD2 matching over 12 bases. Unmatched junction bases numbered 11, after V lost 7 bases and J lost 1 base. The CDR3 runs 18 residues. The germline V gene has CDR1 MDHEN and CDR2 SYDVKM. The CDR3 loop reads CASTRLAGDSVSYNEQFF. The CDR3, as DNA: TGTGCCAGCACCCGACTAGCGGGGGATTCCGTGTCCTACAATGAGCAGTTCTTC.

This clonotype was picked up many times. This CDR3 reads CASSQGGQGRREQYF. For the CDR3, the DNA is TGCGCCAGCAGCCAAGGGGGACAGGGACGGAGAGAGCAGTACTTC. The gene calls are TRBV4-3 and TRBJ2-7; 9 bases are a match to TRBD1. The trim removed 1 base at V and 7 bases at J, leaving 8 bases unmatched. There are 15 residues in the CDR3. Germline CDR1 is LGHNA and CDR2 is YSLEER.

This clonotype was recorded only once. The chain combines TRBV6-5 with TRBJ2-2; 7 bases align to TRBD1. Germline trimming cut 1 base from V and 6 bases from J; bases unmatched to any gene: 2. The CDR3 spans 14 residues. Per the germline V gene, CDR1 is MNHEY and CDR2 is SVGAGI. DNA for the CDR3: TGTGCCAGCAGTTACTACAGGGGTCCCGGGGAGCTGTTTTTT. This sequence encodes CASSYYRGPGELFF.

CDR3 region: CAISGTGDEKLFF. The CDR3 coding sequence is TGTGCCATCAGCGGGACAGGGGATGAAAAACTGTTTTTT. The chain combines TRBV10-3 with TRBJ1-4; 10 nucleotides align to TRBD1. With V trimmed by 6 bases and J by 6 bases, 1 base remained unmatched. CDR1 is ENHRY, CDR2 SYGVKD, per germline. The length of the CDR3 is 13 residues.

This clonotype was seen a few times. This rearrangement joins TRBV20-1 to TRBJ2-7; 12 nucleotides align to TRBD1. CDR1 is DFQATT and CDR2 is SNEGSKA in the germline V gene (reference sequence). This CDR3 spans 17 amino acids. Unmatched junction bases numbered 13, after V lost 3 bases and J lost 4 bases. The CDR3 DNA sequence: TGCAGTGCTAGGGCCACGGGGACAGGGGGCTTCTCATACGAGCAGTACTTC. It codes for CSARATGTGGFSYEQYF.

This chain connects TRBV20-1 to TRBJ1-5; D is ambiguous. The CDR3 loop spans 13 amino acids. The germline V and J ends were trimmed by 3 bases and 4 bases, with 10 bases remaining between them. CDR1 and CDR2 from the germline V gene are DFQATT and SNEGSKA (reference sequence). The CDR3 DNA sequence: TGCAGTGCTAGGGTGCGAGGGAATCAGCCCCAGCATTTT. Amino acids: CSARVRGNQPQHF.

V and J are TRBV4-1 and TRBJ2-3, with a weak D call TRBD1 (5 bases). There are 15 residues in the CDR3. CDR1 MGHRA and CDR2 YSYEKL come from the germline V gene. Trimming shortened V by 1 base and J by 5 bases, and 13 bases separated the two germline ends. CDR3 residues: CASSQVGLAGDTQYF. In nucleotides, the CDR3 is TGCGCCAGCAGCCAAGTGGGGCTGGCAGGAGATACGCAGTATTTT.

The V and J genes are TRBV7-8 and TRBJ1-5, with unresolved D. The germline V and J ends were trimmed by 1 base and 3 bases, with 10 bases remaining between them. Germline V CDR1 and CDR2: SGHVS, FQNEAQ. The CDR3 runs to 15 residues. In nucleotides, the CDR3 is TGTGCCAGCAGCTTAGGGTCACAGTACAATCAGCCCCAGCATTTT. Its translation: CASSLGSQYNQPQHF. The full variable domain, completed using reference TRBV7-8 and TRBJ1-5, is GAGVSQSPRYKVAKRGQDVALRCDPISGHVSLFWYQQALGQGPEFLTYFQNEAQLDKSGLPSDRFFAERPEGSVSTLKIQRTQQEDSAVYLCASSLGSQYNQPQHFGDGTRLSIL.

The J gene is TRBJ1-1, the V gene TRBV9; D uncertain. This CDR3 region has 15 residues. The germline V gene encodes CDR1 SGDLS and CDR2 YYNGEE. The V end lost 0 bases, the J end lost 6 bases, and 15 bases lay between the germline ends. CDR3 DNA: TGTGCCAGCAGCGTAGGAGGCACCATAGCCGCTGAAGCTTTCTTT. This gives the protein CASSVGGTIAAEAFF. The variable domain in full, with the rest retrieved from reference TRBV9 and TRBJ1-1, is DSGVTQTPKHLITATGQRVTLRCSPRSGDLSVYWYQQSLDQGLQFLIQYYNGEERAKGNILERFSAQQFPDLHSELNLSSLELGDSALYFCASSVGGTIAAEAFFGQGTRLTVV.